Each of the 22 T cell receptor beta chains below was sequenced from the same sample in a study of shared clonotypes between healthy human individuals. Sequenced by immunoSEQ multiplex PCR; TCRdb stores in-frame clones only, minus some. There are 150,000 to 200,000 clones in the sample; over 85% occur only once, and around 0.072% lies in the top ten. Sequenced input: naive CD4+ T cells sorted from blood. As for subset: CD45RA+ positively selected. The receptor set was obtained from a woman aged 25 to 39 in good health.

To note about this clone: This specimen includes other DNA sequences encoding the same CDR3. This chain links TRBV28 with TRBJ2-6; D remains ambiguous. The germline gives CDR1 MDHEN, CDR2 SYDVKM. The CDR3 loop spans 14 amino acids. Trimming removed 3 bases at V and 0 bases at J, with 3 bases between. The CDR3 protein is CASSFPSGANVLTF. The CDR3 coding sequence is TGTGCCAGCAGTTTTCCCTCTGGGGCCAACGTCCTGACTTTC.

V usage is TRBV4-1 and J usage is TRBJ2-5; 11 bases map to TRBD2. The DNA end is a closer match to TRBJ2-7, so the J assignment may be wrong. Germline lookup yields CDR1 MGHRA and CDR2 YSYEKL. This CDR3 comprises 15 residues. The CDR3 nucleotides read TGCGCCAGCAGCCAAGAGCTAGCGGGAGGACGCGAGCAGTACTTC. Translating it yields CASSQELAGGREQYF.

CDR3 amino acids: CASSIEPRDRTSYEQYF. CDR3 coding DNA: TGTGCCAGTAGTATTGAACCCCGGGACAGGACTTCCTACGAGCAGTACTTC. The rearrangement links TRBV19 to TRBJ2-7; 8 positions match TRBD1. The germline V gene has CDR1 LNHDA and CDR2 SQIVND (reference sequence). V shed 3 bases, J shed 1 base, and the junction held 11 bases outside the gene matches. This CDR3 is 17 amino acids long.

This sequence joins TRBV19 and TRBJ1-2, with unresolved D. The CDR3 extends over 15 amino acids. CDR1 LNHDA and CDR2 SQIVND come from the germline V gene (reference sequence). Trimming pared 4 bases from V and 2 bases from J, leaving 14 bases between. In DNA form, the CDR3 reads TGTGCCAGTAGTACCGACCATAGCTTCAACTATGGCTACACCTTC. This encodes CASSTDHSFNYGYTF.

The chain carries TRBV7-2 and TRBJ1-5; D gene unclear. The CDR3 is 15 residues long. Trimming stripped 5 bases from V and 7 bases from J, with 18 bases between. Germline V gene lookup returns CDR1 SGHTA and CDR2 FQGNSA. This CDR3 reads CASSQDRGSGQPQHF. The CDR3 DNA follows: TGTGCCAGCAGCCAAGATAGAGGGAGCGGGCAGCCCCAGCATTTT.

This clone showed up just once. The rearrangement links TRBV7-8 to TRBJ2-1; TRBD2 matches at 10 bases. Germline CDR1 and CDR2: SGHVS and FQNEAQ. The V gene end was trimmed by 2 bases and the J gene end by 10 bases; junction bases not matched to a gene: 8. The CDR3 consists of 15 residues. CDR3 DNA sequence: TGTGCCAGCAGCTTAAACGGCCTAGCGGGAGCCGAGCAGTTCTTC. It yields the protein CASSLNGLAGAEQFF.

The chain carries TRBV19 and TRBJ2-2; maybe TRBD1 (5 bases). Germline V gives CDR1 LNHDA, CDR2 SQIVND (reference sequence). The germline V and J ends were trimmed by 3 bases and 3 bases, with 11 bases remaining between them. CDR3 length: 15 residues. This chain's CDR3 is CASSMYGADTGELFF. The CDR3 DNA sequence: TGTGCCAGTAGTATGTATGGGGCAGACACCGGGGAGCTGTTTTTT. The complete variable domain, with remaining parts taken from reference TRBV19 and TRBJ2-2, reads DGGITQSPKYLFRKEGQNVTLSCEQNLNHDAMYWYRQDPGQGLRLIYYSQIVNDFQKGDIAEGYSVSREKKESFPLTVTSAQKNPTAFYLCASSMYGADTGELFFGEGSRLTVL.

This clone was recorded once. This sequence joins TRBV28 and TRBJ1-4, with D tentatively TRBD1 (5 bases). The CDR3 runs 16 residues. In germline, CDR1 is MDHEN, CDR2 SYDVKM. V dropped 1 base and J dropped 5 bases, with 14 bases sitting between them. CDR3 region: CASSLFLGRGNEKLFF. The CDR3 DNA reads as TGTGCCAGCAGTTTATTCTTGGGAAGGGGCAATGAAAAACTGTTTTTT.

This chain links TRBV28 with TRBJ2-7, with D perhaps TRBD1 (5 bases). Germline assignment: CDR1 MDHEN and CDR2 SYDVKM. The V end was cut by 2 bases, the J end by 2 bases, with 7 bases between. CDR3 length: 13 residues. As DNA, the CDR3 is TGTGCCAGCAGTTTAGAAGGGGCCTACGAGCAGTACTTC. Protein product: CASSLEGAYEQYF.

The chain carries TRBV18 and TRBJ1-1, with D perhaps TRBD1 (6 bases). Trimming left V 4 bases short and J 4 bases short, with 19 bases between. The CDR3 spans 16 residues. Germline CDR1 and CDR2: KGHSH and LQKENI. The DNA for the CDR3 is TGTGCCAGCTCACACAACACGGGGGCGCTTGGCACTGAAGCTTTCTTT. Protein sequence: CASSHNTGALGTEAFF.

The gene calls are TRBV19 and TRBJ2-1, with TRBD1 matching over 8 bases. Per germline, CDR1 LNHDA and CDR2 SQIVND (reference sequence). V shed 5 bases, J shed 3 bases, and the junction held 6 bases outside the gene matches. The CDR3 is 15 amino acids. The CDR3 nucleotides read TGTGCCAGTAGTCTGAGACAGGGGATCTACAATGAGCAGTTCTTC. It translates to CASSLRQGIYNEQFF.

V and J are TRBV6-5 and TRBJ2-7; 9 nucleotides match TRBD1. The CDR3 is made up of 15 amino acids. In germline, CDR1 is MNHEY, CDR2 SVGAGI. V lost 0 bases to trimming and J lost 6 bases; unmatched junction nucleotides: 6. The CDR3 protein is CASSYSGTGNFEQYF. CDR3 in DNA: TGTGCCAGCAGTTACTCCGGGACAGGGAATTTCGAGCAGTACTTC.

The CDR3 is CASSPRDIRETQYF. CDR3 in DNA: TGTGCCAGCTCACCTAGGGACATTAGGGAGACCCAGTACTTC. The V and J genes are TRBV18 and TRBJ2-5, with D perhaps matching TRBD1 (6 bases). Trimming took off 3 bases at V and 5 bases at J, with 13 bases between the two ends. This CDR3 region has 14 residues. Per the germline V gene, CDR1 is KGHSH and CDR2 is LQKENI.

For the CDR3, the DNA is TGTGCCAGCAGCTTAGACTTCATTCGGGGAAACACCATATATTTT. This encodes CASSLDFIRGNTIYF. The rearrangement uses TRBV7-8 and TRBJ1-3, with unresolved D. CDR3 length equals 15 residues. Trimming cost V 1 base and J 4 bases, with 11 bases left between them. CDR1 SGHVS and CDR2 FQNEAQ come from the germline V gene.

The V call is TRBV2, the J call TRBJ2-7; 11 bases match TRBD2. Trimming took 7 bases from V and 3 from J; bases not matched to a gene: 8. Germline-derived CDR1 and CDR2 are SNHLY and FYNNEI. The CDR3 is made up of 15 amino acids. The CDR3 region has the DNA TGTGCCAGCAACAGGGGACTAGCGGAGGGCTACGAGCAGTACTTC. This codes for CASNRGLAEGYEQYF.

The chain joins TRBV6-5 to TRBJ1-2, with D possibly TRBD1 on 6 matching bases. Germline CDR1 reads MNHEY; CDR2 reads SVGAGI. Trimming stripped 2 bases from V and 3 bases from J, with 16 bases between. This CDR3 spans 16 amino acids. For the CDR3, the DNA is TGTGCCAGCAGTTACGTCTTAGGACAGAGCTACTATGGCTACACCTTC. Its protein product is CASSYVLGQSYYGYTF.

J is TRBJ2-2 and V is TRBV6-6; maybe TRBD2 (5 bases). The CDR3 sequence is 15 residues long. CDR1 MNHNY and CDR2 SVGAGI come from the germline V gene (reference sequence). The V end was cut by 5 bases, the J end by 1 base, with 11 bases between. The CDR3 DNA sequence: TGTGCCAGCAGTCTCCCGGGAAAGAACACCGGGGAGCTGTTTTTT. Translated, it gives CASSLPGKNTGELFF.

The V and J genes are TRBV5-1 and TRBJ2-5; 10 bases are a match to TRBD2. The last part of the DNA fits TRBJ2-7 better; the J call may be wrong. The CDR3 has 15 residues. The V gene's germline CDR1 is SGHRS and CDR2 YFSETQ. CDR3 in DNA: TGCGCCAGCAGCTTGGCTAGCGGGAGCTCCTACGAGCAGTACTTC. Translated: CASSLASGSSYEQYF.

This chain links TRBV19 with TRBJ1-4; D is uncertain. From germline, CDR1 is LNHDA and CDR2 SQIVND (reference sequence). The CDR3 has 15 amino acids. V shed 4 bases and J shed 3 bases, with 12 bases lying between them. CDR3 in amino acids: CASSRLRQPNEKLFF. The CDR3 coding sequence is TGTGCCAGTAGTAGATTGCGGCAGCCTAATGAAAAACTGTTTTTT.

The chain is built from TRBV29-1 and TRBJ1-1, with D maybe TRBD1 (6 bases). The CDR3 length is 15 residues. The ends were cut back, 6 bases at V and 4 bases at J, with 21 bases in the middle. Germline V gene data show CDR1 as SQVTM and CDR2 as ANQGSEA. The CDR3 DNA sequence: TGCAGCGTGGGCCCCCCAGGGGCCACGGGCACTGAAGCTTTCTTT. Translating gives CSVGPPGATGTEAFF.

The chain employs TRBV6-5 and TRBJ1-2, with 7 nucleotides matching TRBD1. V lost 5 bases, J lost 4 bases, and 7 bases stayed unmatched. Looked up from germline, CDR1 is MNHEY and CDR2 is SVGAGI. The CDR3 totals 14 residues. The CDR3 here is CASSVHRGTYGYTF. CDR3 in DNA: TGTGCCAGCAGTGTACACAGGGGAACCTATGGCTACACCTTC.

The rearrangement uses TRBV6-5 and TRBJ2-5, with TRBD2 matching over 8 bases. Unmatched junction bases numbered 11, after V lost 0 bases and J lost 11 bases. CDR3 length: 15 residues. Germline-derived CDR1 and CDR2 are MNHEY and SVGAGI. This CDR3 is CASSYSGSGSWEQYF. DNA of the CDR3: TGTGCCAGCAGTTACTCCGGGAGCGGGAGTTGGGAGCAGTACTTC.